This T cell receptor beta chain was observed in a study of identical twins' blood T cells. Remarks on this clonotype: Its antigen is as yet unknown. Relative to the germline gene, one junction end is altered; a read error may explain this.

TCRdb independently ran MiXCR on the 5' RACE reads; one entry per CDR3 protein. The sample contains 400,000 or so distinct CDR3 sequences, over 25% of which appear only once. Study-wide results and limits: Twins reportedly had markedly more similar V usage than unrelated donors, even among out-of-frame TCRbeta clonotypes. Twins shared about as many clonotypes as their cloneset sizes predicted.

The specimen sequenced was PBMCs. This receptor was identified in a woman between 18 and 49 years old in good health.

CDR3 nucleotide sequence: TGTACCAGCGGTGTCGGACAGCCCCAGCATTTT. Amino acids: CTSGVGQPQHF. The V call is TRBV3-1, the J call TRBJ1-5; D remains unclear. The CDR3 has 11 residues. CDR1 is LGHDT, CDR2 YNNKEL, per germline (reference sequence). Using reference TRBV3-1 and TRBJ1-5 for the parts outside the CDR3, the full variable domain is DTAVSQTPKYLVTQMGNDKSIKCEQNLGHDTMYWYKQDSKKFLKIMFSYNNKELIINETVPNRFSPKSPDKAHLNLHINSLELGDSAVYFCTSGVGQPQHFGDGTRLSIL.